This TCR beta chain was sequenced during a study of vaccination effects on CD4 cells after COVID-19. The method was immunoSEQ multiplex PCR; TCRdb's version includes in-frame clones alone and lacks a portion of them. The table has about 53,000 clones, about 83% seen once. Cells that had been cultured for 9 to 10 days were the source of isolated CD4+ T cells. The germline CDR1 and CDR2 sequences are SGHRS and YFSETQ. The length of the CDR3 is 15 residues. The junction had 5 bases not matched to a gene; V was cut back by 3 bases and J by 5 bases. This clone was picked up one time. The antigen is undetermined.

The sequence was collected from a human donor who received a COVID-19 vaccine. Material: CD4+ T cells from PBMCs cultured without peptide, obtained before COVID-19 vaccination. V gene TRBV5-1 combines with J gene TRBJ2-5; 12 bases map to TRBD2. CDR3 sequence: CASSYLAGGPETQYF. The CDR3 DNA reads as TGCGCCAGCAGCTACCTAGCGGGGGGGCCGGAGACCCAGTACTTC.